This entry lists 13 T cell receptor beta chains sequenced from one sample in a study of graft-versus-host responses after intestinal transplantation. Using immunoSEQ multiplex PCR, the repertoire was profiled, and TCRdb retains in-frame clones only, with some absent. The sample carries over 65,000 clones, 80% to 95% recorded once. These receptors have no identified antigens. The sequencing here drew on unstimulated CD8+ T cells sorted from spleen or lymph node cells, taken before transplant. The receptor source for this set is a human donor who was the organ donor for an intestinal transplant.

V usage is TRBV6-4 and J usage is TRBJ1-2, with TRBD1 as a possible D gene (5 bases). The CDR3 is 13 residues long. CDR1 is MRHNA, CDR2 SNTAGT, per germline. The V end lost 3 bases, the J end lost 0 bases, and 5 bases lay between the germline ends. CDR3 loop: CASSEGANYGYTF. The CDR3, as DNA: TGTGCCAGCAGTGAGGGGGCTAACTATGGCTACACCTTC.

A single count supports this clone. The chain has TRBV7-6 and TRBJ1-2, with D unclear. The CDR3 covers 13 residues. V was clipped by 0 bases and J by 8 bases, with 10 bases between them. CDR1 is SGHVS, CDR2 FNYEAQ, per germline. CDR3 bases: TGTGCCAGCAGCTTAGCGCCGGGAGGAGGCTACACCTTC. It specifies CASSLAPGGGYTF.

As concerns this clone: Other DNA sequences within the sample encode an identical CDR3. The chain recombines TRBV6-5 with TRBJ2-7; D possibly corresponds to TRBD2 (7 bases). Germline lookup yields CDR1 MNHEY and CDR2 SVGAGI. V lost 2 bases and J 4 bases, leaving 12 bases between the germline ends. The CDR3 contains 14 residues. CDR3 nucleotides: TGTGCCAGCAGTTACGGGGGCGGGGGTTACGAGCAGTACTTC. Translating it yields CASSYGGGGYEQYF.

The DNA of the CDR3 is TGCGCCAGCAGCTTGACACAGGGAATAGGGGTCACTGAAGCTTTCTTT. It yields the protein CASSLTQGIGVTEAFF. The chain recombines TRBV5-1 with TRBJ1-1, with D perhaps matching TRBD1 (6 bases). The germline V gene encodes CDR1 SGHRS and CDR2 YFSETQ. Trimming shortened V by 1 base and J by 4 bases, and 17 bases separated the two germline ends. The CDR3 has 16 amino acids.

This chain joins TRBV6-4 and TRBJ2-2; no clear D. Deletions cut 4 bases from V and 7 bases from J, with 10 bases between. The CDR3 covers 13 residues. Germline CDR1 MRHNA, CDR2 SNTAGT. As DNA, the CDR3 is TGTGCCAGCAGTGGGCTGGGTAACGGGGAGCTGTTTTTT. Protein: CASSGLGNGELFF.

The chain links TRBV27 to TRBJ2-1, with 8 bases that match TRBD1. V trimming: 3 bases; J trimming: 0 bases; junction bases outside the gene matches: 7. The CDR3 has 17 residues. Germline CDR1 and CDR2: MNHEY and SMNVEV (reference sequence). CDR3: CASSFITGGLSYNEQFF. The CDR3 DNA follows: TGTGCCAGCAGTTTCATTACAGGGGGGCTCTCCTACAATGAGCAGTTCTTC.

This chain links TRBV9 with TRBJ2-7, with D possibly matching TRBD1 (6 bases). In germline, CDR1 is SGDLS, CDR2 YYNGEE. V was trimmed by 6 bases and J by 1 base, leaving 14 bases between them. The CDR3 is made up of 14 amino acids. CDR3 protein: CASTPGQNSYEQYF. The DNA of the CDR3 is TGTGCCAGCACTCCGGGACAAAATTCCTACGAGCAGTACTTC.

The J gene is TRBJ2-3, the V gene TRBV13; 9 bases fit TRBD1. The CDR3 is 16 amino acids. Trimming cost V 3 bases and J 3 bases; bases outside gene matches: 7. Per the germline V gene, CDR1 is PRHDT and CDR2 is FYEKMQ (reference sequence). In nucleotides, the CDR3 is TGTGCCAGCAGCTTCCGACAGGGGGAAAGGACAGATACGCAGTATTTT. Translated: CASSFRQGERTDTQYF. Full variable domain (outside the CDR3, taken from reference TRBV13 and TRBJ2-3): AAGVIQSPRHLIKEKRETATLKCYPIPRHDTVYWYQQGPGQDPQFLISFYEKMQSDKGSIPDRFSAQQFSDYHSELNMSSLELGDSALYFCASSFRQGERTDTQYFGPGTRLTVL.

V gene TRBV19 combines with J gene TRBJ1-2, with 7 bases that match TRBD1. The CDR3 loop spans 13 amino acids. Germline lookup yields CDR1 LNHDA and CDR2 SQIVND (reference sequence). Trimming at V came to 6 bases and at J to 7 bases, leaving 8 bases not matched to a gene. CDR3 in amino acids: CASSNEGASGYTF. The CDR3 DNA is TGTGCCAGTAGCAACGAGGGGGCCAGTGGCTACACCTTC.

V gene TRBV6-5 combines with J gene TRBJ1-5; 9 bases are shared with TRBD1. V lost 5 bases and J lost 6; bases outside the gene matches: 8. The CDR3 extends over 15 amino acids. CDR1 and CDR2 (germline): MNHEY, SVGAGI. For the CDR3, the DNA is TGTGCCAGCAGTCACGGGACAGGGAGTAGTCAGCCCCAGCATTTT. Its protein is CASSHGTGSSQPQHF.

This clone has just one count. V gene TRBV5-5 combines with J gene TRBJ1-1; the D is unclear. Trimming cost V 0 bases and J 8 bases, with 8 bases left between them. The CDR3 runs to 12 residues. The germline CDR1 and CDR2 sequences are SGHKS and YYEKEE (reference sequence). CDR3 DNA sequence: TGTGCCAGCAGCTTGGCGGCGACAGAAGCTTTCTTT. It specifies CASSLAATEAFF.

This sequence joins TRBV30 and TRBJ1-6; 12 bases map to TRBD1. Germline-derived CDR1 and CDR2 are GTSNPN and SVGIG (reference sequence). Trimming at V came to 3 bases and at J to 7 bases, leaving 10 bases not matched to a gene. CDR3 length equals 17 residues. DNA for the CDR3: TGTGCCTGGAGGCGGGACAGGGGGCAAAGGGAGAATTCACCCCTCCACTTT. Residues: CAWRRDRGQRENSPLHF.

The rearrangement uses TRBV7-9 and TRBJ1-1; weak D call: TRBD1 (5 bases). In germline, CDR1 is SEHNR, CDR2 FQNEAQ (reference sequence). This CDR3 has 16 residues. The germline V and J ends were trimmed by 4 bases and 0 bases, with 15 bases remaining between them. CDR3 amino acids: CASSSKWAGLNTEAFF. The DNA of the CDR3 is TGTGCCAGCAGCTCTAAGTGGGCAGGGTTGAACACTGAAGCTTTCTTT.